This TCR beta chain was recovered during a study of graft-versus-host responses after intestinal transplantation. Germline V gene data show CDR1 as MNHNS and CDR2 as SASEGT. CDR3 length: 18 residues. Trimming pared 2 bases from V and 0 bases from J, leaving 14 bases between. Assay: immunoSEQ multiplex PCR; the TCRdb copy retains only in-frame clones and omits some. This sample carries fewer than 110,000 clones, 90% to 95% of them seen once, and the ten largest clones take roughly 1%. Study-level points and caveats: Allografts from individuals with graft-donor T cell macrochimerism displayed high graft-versus-host to host-versus-graft clonal ratios.

A word on this clone: No antigen is known for it.

The sequence was collected from a human donor who received an intestinal transplant. Sequenced here: unstimulated CD8+ T cells sorted from spleen or lymph node cells, sampled before intestinal transplant. The chain carries TRBV6-1 and TRBJ1-6; no reliable D call. The DNA for the CDR3 is TGTGCCAGCAGTGAACGAGGACCTTTCAGCTCCTATAATTCACCCCTCCACTTT. Translating it yields CASSERGPFSSYNSPLHF.